This T cell receptor beta chain was recovered during a study of cytomegalovirus exposure and HLA in healthy donors. Study at large: An analysis done earlier identified about 120 million unique TCR beta sequences from around 180 million T cells.

Overall study results and limits: In a later analysis, HLA-C alleles had the fewest associated TCRs, DRB1 alleles the most. The productive fraction for most TCR beta V segments was about 90% or about 30% in an earlier analysis. High sensitivity and specificity were reportedly achieved when the classifier diagnosed cytomegalovirus status.

PCR amplification relied on 60 Vbeta primers (plus 13 Jbeta primers). The assay was immunoSEQ multiplex PCR, and TCRdb's table has in-frame clones only and misses some. The repertoire holds approximately 190,000 clones, with around 86% as singletons. This clone appeared once. Its matching antigen is unknown. The specimen was PBMCs. This receptor was obtained from a man aged 30-40 years in good health and CMV-seronegative.

The CDR3 here is CASSEGTSGRDEQFF. CDR3 nucleotides: TGTGCCAGCAGCGAAGGGACTAGCGGGAGGGATGAGCAGTTCTTC. The chain is built from TRBV9 and TRBJ2-1, with TRBD2 matching over 16 bases. V lost 3 bases and J lost 8; bases outside the gene matches: 2. The CDR3 has 15 residues. Germline CDR1 SGDLS, CDR2 YYNGEE.